A single sample gave rise to the 27 T cell receptor beta chains below, sequenced in a study of T cells in localized non-small cell lung cancer. The method was immunoSEQ multiplex PCR; TCRdb's version includes in-frame clones alone and lacks a portion of them. The table records approximately 2,500 clones, approximately 33% of them present only once. The sequencing used lung tumor tissue, collected before any cancer treatment. The source is a man between 35 and 75 years old with stage I lung adenocarcinoma.

A few counts support this clone. This sequence joins TRBV11-3 and TRBJ2-3, with TRBD2 matching over 10 bases. The CDR3 sequence is 14 residues long. J was trimmed by 6 bases and V by 4 bases; bases with no gene match: 4. Per the germline V gene, CDR1 is SGHNT and CDR2 is YENEEA. CDR3 amino acids: CASSSSGSGDTQYF. The CDR3 region has the DNA TGTGCCAGCAGCTCTAGCGGGAGCGGGGATACGCAGTATTTT.

Judged by abundance, this clone is medium-sized. The chain joins TRBV6-8 to TRBJ2-1; D unclear. The CDR3 spans 13 residues. V was shortened by 6 bases and J by 4 bases, with 10 bases between the two germline ends. Germline CDR1 MNHGY, CDR2 SAAAGT. The CDR3 loop is CASRFGGYNEQFF. In nucleotides, the CDR3 is TGTGCCAGCAGGTTCGGTGGGTACAATGAGCAGTTCTTC.

This clone has a handful of counts. The chain joins TRBV6-8 to TRBJ2-1; D assignment may be TRBD1 or TRBD2 (5 bases each). The germline gives CDR1 MNHGY, CDR2 SAAAGT. V dropped 5 bases and J dropped 3 bases, with 20 bases sitting between them. The CDR3 sequence is 17 residues long. The CDR3 reads CASSERGQGKNYNEQFF. DNA of the CDR3: TGTGCCAGCAGTGAGAGAGGGCAGGGAAAGAACTACAATGAGCAGTTCTTC.

The chain joins TRBV14 to TRBJ2-1; 9 nucleotides agree with TRBD2. Germline CDR1 reads SGHDN; CDR2 reads FVKESK. CDR3 length equals 15 residues. The V gene end was trimmed by 4 bases and the J gene end by 3 bases; junction bases not matched to a gene: 4. The chain's CDR3 is CASSRTSANYNEQFF. In nucleotides, the CDR3 is TGTGCCAGCAGCCGGACTAGCGCAAACTACAATGAGCAGTTCTTC.

The rearrangement joins TRBV9 to TRBJ2-5; weak D call: TRBD2 (6 bases). Germline loops: CDR1 SGDLS, CDR2 YYNGEE. The CDR3 runs 14 residues. Trimming stripped 5 bases from V and 1 base from J, with 12 bases between. CDR3 bases: TGTGCCAGCAGTGACAATAGCGGCCAAGAGACCCAGTACTTC. Translating it yields CASSDNSGQETQYF.

This clone was observed a few times. Its ends do not fully match the called genes, so a read error is possible. The rearrangement uses TRBV6-8 and TRBJ2-7; TRBD1 aligns across 9 bases. Germline CDR1 is MNHGY and CDR2 is SAAAGT. The CDR3 totals 14 residues. Here the CDR3 reads CAISGTGNNYEQYF. DNA for the CDR3: TGTGCCATCAGTGGGACAGGGAACAACTACGAGCAGTACTTC.

The CDR3 loop is CASSLVPSGTVEQYF. The DNA of the CDR3 is TGTGCCAGCAGCTTAGTACCTAGCGGGACGGTCGAGCAGTACTTC. The gene calls are TRBV7-6 and TRBJ2-7; 9 nucleotides align to TRBD2. Germline assignment: CDR1 SGHVS and CDR2 FNYEAQ. V trimming: 1 base; J trimming: 6 bases; junction bases outside the gene matches: 7. This CDR3 contains 15 residues. Drawing the rest from reference TRBV7-6 and TRBJ2-7, the complete variable domain is GAGVSQSPRYKVTKRGQDVALRCDPISGHVSLYWYRQALGQGPEFLTYFNYEAQQDKSGLPNDRFSAERPEGSISTLTIQRTEQRDSAMYRCASSLVPSGTVEQYFGPGTRLTVT.

This clone has a handful of counts. This chain links TRBV19 with TRBJ2-3; 11 nucleotides line up with TRBD1. Germline assignment: CDR1 LNHDA and CDR2 SQIVND (reference sequence). The CDR3 is 15 residues long. The trim removed 9 bases at V and 4 bases at J, leaving 9 bases unmatched. CDR3 sequence: CASRRTGGISDTQYF. In DNA, the CDR3 is TGTGCCAGCCGCCGGACAGGGGGCATCTCAGATACGCAGTATTTT.

The sample holds a few counts of this clone. The chain employs TRBV29-1 and TRBJ2-3, with 9 bases that match TRBD1. The CDR3 is made up of 14 amino acids. Germline V lookup: CDR1 SQVTM, CDR2 ANQGSEA. Germline trimming cut 4 bases from V and 4 bases from J; bases unmatched to any gene: 6. For the CDR3, the DNA is TGCAGCGTTGGGGGGACAGGGACCTCAGATACGCAGTATTTT. Translating gives CSVGGTGTSDTQYF.

There are a few counts of this clone. V and J are TRBV6-8 and TRBJ2-7; the D gene could be TRBD1 or TRBD2 (7 bases each). Germline V gene lookup returns CDR1 MNHGY and CDR2 SAAAGT. V dropped 7 bases and J dropped 3 bases, with 16 bases sitting between them. There are 14 residues in the CDR3. CDR3 in DNA: TGTGCCAGCATTCGGGGAGGGGGCTTCTACGAGCAGTACTTC. Protein: CASIRGGGFYEQYF.

The genes are TRBV28 and TRBJ2-1; unclear D gene. V lost 0 bases to trimming and J lost 10 bases, with 7 bases between them. Germline CDR1 MDHEN, CDR2 SYDVKM. The CDR3 has 12 amino acids. CDR3 sequence reads: CASSLWGWEQFF. CDR3 sequence (DNA): TGTGCCAGCAGTTTATGGGGATGGGAGCAGTTCTTC.

This clone was observed once. The CDR3: CASSPIAGTNTGELFF. CDR3 sequence (DNA): TGTGCCAGCTCACCAATCGCGGGAACGAACACCGGGGAGCTGTTTTTT. The J gene is TRBJ2-2, the V gene TRBV18, with D perhaps matching TRBD2 (6 bases). With 2 bases removed from V and 0 bases from J, the gap between germline ends came to 10 bases. Per the germline V gene, CDR1 is KGHSH and CDR2 is LQKENI. This CDR3 region has 16 residues.

Within the sample, this clone is medium-sized (0.01 to 0.1%). This chain connects TRBV11-3 to TRBJ1-2; D call uncertain. Per germline, CDR1 SGHNT and CDR2 YENEEA. With 1 base removed from V and 4 bases from J, the gap between germline ends came to 13 bases. The CDR3 has 15 residues. CDR3 loop: CASSLGSQPGYGYTF. The CDR3 nucleotides are TGTGCCAGCAGCTTAGGGTCACAGCCCGGCTATGGCTACACCTTC.

This chain uses TRBV19 with TRBJ1-1, with no clear D. Trimming pared 6 bases from V and 3 bases from J, leaving 8 bases between. The CDR3 runs 12 residues. CDR1 is LNHDA and CDR2 is SQIVND in the germline V gene (reference sequence). As DNA, the CDR3 is TGTGCCAGTAGCAAAGAGTACACTGAAGCTTTCTTT. It codes for CASSKEYTEAFF.

This clone is judged medium-sized. V usage is TRBV6-8 and J usage is TRBJ2-7; tentative D call: TRBD2 (6 bases). Germline CDR1 reads MNHGY; CDR2 reads SAAAGT. This CDR3 comprises 13 residues. Between the trimmed V and J ends, which lost 2 bases and 6 bases, there was a span of 11 bases. The CDR3 sequence is CASSYPGGFEQYF. The CDR3 coding sequence is TGTGCCAGCAGTTACCCCGGAGGGTTCGAGCAGTACTTC.

The rearrangement uses TRBV28 and TRBJ2-1, with 7 bases lining up with TRBD1. V lost 5 bases and J lost 2; bases outside the gene matches: 6. This CDR3 is 15 amino acids long. Germline loops: CDR1 MDHEN, CDR2 SYDVKM. CDR3 sequence: CASSRKQGTYNEQFF. In DNA, the CDR3 is TGTGCCAGCAGTCGAAAACAGGGGACCTACAATGAGCAGTTCTTC.

The rearrangement links TRBV29-1 to TRBJ2-7, with D tentatively TRBD1 (6 bases). This CDR3 is 13 amino acids long. Germline V gene lookup returns CDR1 SQVTM and CDR2 ANQGSEA. Trimming stripped 7 bases from V and 3 bases from J, with 16 bases between. CDR3 sequence reads: CSATQGTDYEQYF. Here the CDR3 DNA reads TGCAGCGCTACGCAGGGGACGGACTACGAGCAGTACTTC.

J is TRBJ2-6 and V is TRBV6-8; 8 bases line up with TRBD1. Trimming removed 8 bases from V and 3 bases from J; junction bases left unmatched: 3. The CDR3 covers 14 residues. Germline V gene data show CDR1 as MNHGY and CDR2 as SAAAGT. This CDR3 is CASGDRGGANVLTF. DNA for the CDR3: TGTGCCAGCGGTGACAGGGGTGGGGCCAACGTCCTGACTTTC.

This chain links TRBV2 with TRBJ2-5, with D maybe TRBD2 (7 bases). The ends were cut back, 8 bases at V and 5 bases at J, with 12 bases in the middle. Germline V lookup: CDR1 SNHLY, CDR2 FYNNEI. This CDR3 is built from 12 residues. CDR3 residues: CASGGAGETQYF. The CDR3 nucleotides read TGTGCCAGCGGGGGGGCCGGGGAGACCCAGTACTTC.

The rearrangement links TRBV19 to TRBJ1-5; a weak D match, TRBD1 (5 bases). In germline, CDR1 is LNHDA, CDR2 SQIVND (reference sequence). With 7 bases removed from V and 5 bases from J, the gap between germline ends came to 15 bases. The CDR3 loop spans 14 amino acids. The CDR3 protein is CASNDSGDDQPQHF. The CDR3 DNA reads TGTGCCAGTAATGACAGCGGGGACGATCAGCCCCAGCATTTT.

The gene calls are TRBV28 and TRBJ2-2, with 7 bases fitting TRBD2. After removal of 2 bases from V and 1 base from J, the junction contained 1 base not matched to a gene. The CDR3 loop spans 15 amino acids. Germline CDR1 MDHEN, CDR2 SYDVKM. CDR3 bases: TGTGCCAGCAGTTTACTAGCGGAGAACACCGGGGAGCTGTTTTTT. Translation: CASSLLAENTGELFF.

By sample share, this clone is medium-sized. The J gene is TRBJ1-2, the V gene TRBV11-3; D not certain. This CDR3 comprises 15 residues. Germline CDR1 and CDR2: SGHNT and YENEEA. The ends were cut back, 7 bases at V and 4 bases at J, with 19 bases in the middle. The CDR3 here is CASTTDPGGVYGYTF. DNA of the CDR3: TGTGCCAGCACCACCGACCCGGGTGGCGTCTATGGCTACACCTTC.

This clone was seen more than once but under ten times. CDR3: CASSLQGLNTEAFF. CDR3 DNA: TGTGCCAGCAGCTTGCAAGGGTTGAACACTGAAGCTTTCTTT. This chain connects TRBV11-3 to TRBJ1-1; no clear D. The CDR3 spans 14 residues. V was trimmed by 3 bases and J by 0 bases, leaving 8 bases between them. CDR1 is SGHNT, CDR2 YENEEA, per germline.

By frequency in the sample, this clone is large. The CDR3 loop reads CASSPSGEADTQYF. For the CDR3, the DNA is TGTGCCAGCAGTCCGAGCGGAGAGGCAGATACGCAGTATTTT. The rearrangement uses TRBV28 and TRBJ2-3; D possibly corresponds to TRBD2 (5 bases). CDR1 is MDHEN and CDR2 is SYDVKM in the germline V gene. V was shortened by 5 bases and J by 4 bases, with 13 bases between the two germline ends. This CDR3 spans 14 amino acids. The entire variable domain, with the rest obtained from reference TRBV28 and TRBJ2-3, is as follows: DVKVTQSSRYLVKRTGEKVFLECVQDMDHENMFWYRQDPGLGLRLIYFSYDVKMKEKGDIPEGYSVSREKKERFSLILESASTNQTSMYLCASSPSGEADTQYFGPGTRLTVL.

Worth noting for this clone: An end of the junction differs from the germline gene, which may be a read error. The chain couples TRBV28 to TRBJ1-2, with D hard to call. This CDR3 spans 15 amino acids. Germline V gene lookup returns CDR1 MDHEN and CDR2 SYDVKM. Written as DNA, the CDR3 is TGTGCCAGCAGCACGGAAGGGAGCCCTAAATATGGCTACACCTTC. This translates into CASSTEGSPKYGYTF.

This chain links TRBV11-3 with TRBJ1-3; D is undetermined. Germline CDR1 reads SGHNT; CDR2 reads YENEEA. V lost 3 bases to trimming and J lost 0 bases, with 12 bases between them. This CDR3 region has 16 residues. The CDR3 DNA follows: TGTGCCAGCAGCTTCGCCGCTACGAGCTCTGGAAACACCATATATTTT. Protein: CASSFAATSSGNTIYF.

The chain uses TRBV9 and TRBJ1-1; D may be TRBD1 (5 bases). The CDR3 runs 12 residues. CDR1 is SGDLS, CDR2 YYNGEE, per germline. V lost 7 bases and J lost 4, with 11 bases in between. The CDR3 is CASGGTRTEAFF. As DNA, the CDR3 is TGTGCCAGCGGGGGGACGCGCACTGAAGCTTTCTTT.